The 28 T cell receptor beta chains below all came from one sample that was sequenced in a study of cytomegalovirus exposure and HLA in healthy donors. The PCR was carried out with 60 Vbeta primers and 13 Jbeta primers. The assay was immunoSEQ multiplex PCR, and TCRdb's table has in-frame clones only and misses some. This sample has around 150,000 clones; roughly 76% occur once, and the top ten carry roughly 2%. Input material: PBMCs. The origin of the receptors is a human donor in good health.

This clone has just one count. CDR3: CASKGPNYGYTF. As DNA, the CDR3 is TGTGCCAGCAAGGGGCCTAACTATGGCTACACCTTC. The gene calls are TRBV6-6 and TRBJ1-2, with D possibly being TRBD1 (5 bases). The CDR3 has 12 amino acids. Germline CDR1 reads MNHNY; CDR2 reads SVGAGI (reference sequence). Trimming cost V 7 bases and J 0 bases, with 6 bases left between them.

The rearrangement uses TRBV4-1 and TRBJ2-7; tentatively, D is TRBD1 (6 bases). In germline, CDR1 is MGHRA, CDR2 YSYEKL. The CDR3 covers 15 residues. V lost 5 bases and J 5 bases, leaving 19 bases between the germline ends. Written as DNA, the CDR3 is TGCGCCAGCAGCAAGCAAATCGGGACAAGTGACGAGCAGTACTTC. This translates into CASSKQIGTSDEQYF.

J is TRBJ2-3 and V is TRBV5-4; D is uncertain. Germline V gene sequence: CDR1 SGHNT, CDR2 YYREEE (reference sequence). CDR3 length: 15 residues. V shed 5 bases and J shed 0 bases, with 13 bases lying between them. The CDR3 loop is CASRPVGGSTDTQYF. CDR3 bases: TGTGCCAGCAGACCTGTTGGCGGTAGCACAGATACGCAGTATTTT.

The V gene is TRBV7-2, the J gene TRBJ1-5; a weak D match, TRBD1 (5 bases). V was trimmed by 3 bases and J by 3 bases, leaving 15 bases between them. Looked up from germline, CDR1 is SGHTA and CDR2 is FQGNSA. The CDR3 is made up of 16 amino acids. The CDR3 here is CASSFISGPINQPQHF. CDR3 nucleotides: TGTGCCAGCAGCTTTATTTCAGGGCCGATCAATCAGCCCCAGCATTTT.

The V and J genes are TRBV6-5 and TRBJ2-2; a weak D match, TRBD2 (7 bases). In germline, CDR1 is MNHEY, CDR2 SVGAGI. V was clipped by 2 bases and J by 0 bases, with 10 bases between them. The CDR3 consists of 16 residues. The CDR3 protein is CASSYGGGANTGELFF. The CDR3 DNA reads TGTGCCAGCAGTTACGGCGGGGGCGCGAACACCGGGGAGCTGTTTTTT.

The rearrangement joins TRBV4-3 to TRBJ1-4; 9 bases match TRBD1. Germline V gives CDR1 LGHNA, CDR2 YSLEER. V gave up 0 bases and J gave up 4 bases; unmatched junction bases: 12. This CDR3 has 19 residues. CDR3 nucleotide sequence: TGCGCCAGCAGCCAAGATGGAGACGAACAGGGGGCGGGTAATGAAAAACTGTTTTTT. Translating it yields CASSQDGDEQGAGNEKLFF.

The CDR3 protein is CATSRDWGGGGYEQYF. Here the CDR3 DNA reads TGTGCCACCAGCAGAGATTGGGGCGGGGGAGGGTACGAGCAGTACTTC. The chain is built from TRBV15 and TRBJ2-7, with 7 bases fitting TRBD2. Germline V CDR1 and CDR2: LNHNV, YYDKDF (reference sequence). CDR3 length: 16 residues. Trimming removed 0 bases from V and 4 bases from J; junction bases left unmatched: 9.

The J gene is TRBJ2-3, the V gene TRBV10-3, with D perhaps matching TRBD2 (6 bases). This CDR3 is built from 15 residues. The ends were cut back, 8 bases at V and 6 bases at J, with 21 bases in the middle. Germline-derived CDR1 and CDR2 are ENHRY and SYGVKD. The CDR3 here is CAISPRGGGLDTQYF. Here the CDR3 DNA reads TGTGCCATCTCCCCGCGGGGCGGAGGTCTGGATACGCAGTATTTT.

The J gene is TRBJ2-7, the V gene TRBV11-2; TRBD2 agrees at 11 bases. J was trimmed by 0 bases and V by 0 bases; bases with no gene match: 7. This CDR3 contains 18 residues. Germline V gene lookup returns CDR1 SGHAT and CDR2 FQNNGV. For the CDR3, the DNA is TGTGCCAGCAGCTTAGATCATCGACTAGCGGGGAGCTCCTACGAGCAGTACTTC. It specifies CASSLDHRLAGSSYEQYF.

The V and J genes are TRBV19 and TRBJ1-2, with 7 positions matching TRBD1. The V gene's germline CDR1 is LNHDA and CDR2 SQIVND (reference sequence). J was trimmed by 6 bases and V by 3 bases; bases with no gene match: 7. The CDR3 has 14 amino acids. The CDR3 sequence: CASSIPDRVHGYTF. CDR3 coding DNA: TGTGCCAGTAGTATCCCAGACAGGGTGCATGGCTACACCTTC.

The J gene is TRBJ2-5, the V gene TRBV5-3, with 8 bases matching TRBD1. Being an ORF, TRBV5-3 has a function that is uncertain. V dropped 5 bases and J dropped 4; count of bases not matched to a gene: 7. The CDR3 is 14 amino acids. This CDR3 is CARSNRGDAETQYF. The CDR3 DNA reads TGTGCCAGAAGTAACAGGGGGGACGCAGAGACCCAGTACTTC.

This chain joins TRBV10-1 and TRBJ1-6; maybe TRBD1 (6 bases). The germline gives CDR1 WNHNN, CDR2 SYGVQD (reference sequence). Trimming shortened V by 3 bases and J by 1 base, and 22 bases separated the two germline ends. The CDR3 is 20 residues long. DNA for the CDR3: TGCGCCAGCAGTGAAAGGGAAGGGGGACGTTCACTTTCCTATAATTCACCCCTCCACTTT. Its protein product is CASSEREGGRSLSYNSPLHF.

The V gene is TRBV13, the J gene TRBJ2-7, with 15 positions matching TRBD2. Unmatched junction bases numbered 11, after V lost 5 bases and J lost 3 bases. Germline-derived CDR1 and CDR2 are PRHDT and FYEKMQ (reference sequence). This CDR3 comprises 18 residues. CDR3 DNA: TGTGCCAGCAGCCGACGGACTAGCGGGGGGGTTCAACTCTACGAGCAGTACTTC. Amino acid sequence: CASSRRTSGGVQLYEQYF. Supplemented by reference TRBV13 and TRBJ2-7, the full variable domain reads AAGVIQSPRHLIKEKRETATLKCYPIPRHDTVYWYQQGPGQDPQFLISFYEKMQSDKGSIPDRFSAQQFSDYHSELNMSSLELGDSALYFCASSRRTSGGVQLYEQYFGPGTRLTVT.

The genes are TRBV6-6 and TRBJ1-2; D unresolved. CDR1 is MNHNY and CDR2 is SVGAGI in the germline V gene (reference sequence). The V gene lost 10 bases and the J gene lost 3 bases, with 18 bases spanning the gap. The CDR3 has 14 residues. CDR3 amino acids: CATVRRLLDYGYTF. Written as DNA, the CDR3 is TGTGCCACCGTCCGGAGACTACTGGACTATGGCTACACCTTC.

The CDR3 nucleotides are TGTGCCAGCAGCCCTAGATACACTGAAGCTTTCTTT. As protein: CASSPRYTEAFF. J is TRBJ1-1 and V is TRBV5-5; D not resolved. The V gene's germline CDR1 is SGHKS and CDR2 YYEKEE (reference sequence). The V and J ends lost 4 bases and 3 bases respectively, with 7 bases between them. This CDR3 contains 12 residues.

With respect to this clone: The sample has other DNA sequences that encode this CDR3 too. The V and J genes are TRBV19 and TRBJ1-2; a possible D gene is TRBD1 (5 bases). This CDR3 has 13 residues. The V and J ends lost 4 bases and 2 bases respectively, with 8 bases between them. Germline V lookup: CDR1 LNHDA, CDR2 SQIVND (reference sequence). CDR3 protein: CASSTGGNYGYTF. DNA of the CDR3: TGTGCCAGTAGTACCGGGGGGAACTATGGCTACACCTTC.

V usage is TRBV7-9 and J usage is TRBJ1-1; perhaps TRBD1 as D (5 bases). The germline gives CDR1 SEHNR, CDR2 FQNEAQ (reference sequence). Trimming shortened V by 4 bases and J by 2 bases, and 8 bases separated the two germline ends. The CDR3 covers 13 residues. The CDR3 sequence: CASSSTDNTEAFF. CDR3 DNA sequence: TGTGCCAGCAGCTCGACAGACAACACTGAAGCTTTCTTT. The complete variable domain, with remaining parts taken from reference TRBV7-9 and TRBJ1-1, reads DTGVSQNPRHKITKRGQNVTFRCDPISEHNRLYWYRQTLGQGPEFLTYFQNEAQLEKSRLLSDRFSAERPKGSFSTLEIQRTEQGDSAMYLCASSSTDNTEAFFGQGTRLTVV.

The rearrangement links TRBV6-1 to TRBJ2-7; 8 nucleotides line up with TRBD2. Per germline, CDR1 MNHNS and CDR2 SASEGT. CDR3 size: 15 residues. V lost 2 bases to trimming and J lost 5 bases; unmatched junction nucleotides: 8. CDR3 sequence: CASSELEIGRDEQYF. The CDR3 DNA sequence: TGTGCCAGCAGTGAACTTGAGATCGGGAGGGACGAGCAGTACTTC.

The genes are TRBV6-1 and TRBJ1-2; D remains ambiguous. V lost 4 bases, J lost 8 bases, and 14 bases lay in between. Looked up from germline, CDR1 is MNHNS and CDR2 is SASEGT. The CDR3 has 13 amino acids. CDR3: CASSVAWREGYTF. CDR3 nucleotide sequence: TGTGCCAGCAGTGTAGCCTGGAGGGAGGGCTACACCTTC.

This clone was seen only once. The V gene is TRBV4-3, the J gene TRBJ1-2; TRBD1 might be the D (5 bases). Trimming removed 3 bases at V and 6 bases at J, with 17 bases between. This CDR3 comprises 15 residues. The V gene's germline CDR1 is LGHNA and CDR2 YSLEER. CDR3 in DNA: TGCGCCAGCAGCCACGAAGGGGCCGGGTGGGATGGCTACACCTTC. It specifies CASSHEGAGWDGYTF.

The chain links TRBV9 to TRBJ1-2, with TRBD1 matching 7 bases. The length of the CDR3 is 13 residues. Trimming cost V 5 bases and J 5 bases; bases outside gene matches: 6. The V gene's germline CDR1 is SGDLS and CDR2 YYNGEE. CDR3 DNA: TGTGCCAGCAGTTCGGGACAGCCGTATGGCTACACCTTC. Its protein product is CASSSGQPYGYTF.

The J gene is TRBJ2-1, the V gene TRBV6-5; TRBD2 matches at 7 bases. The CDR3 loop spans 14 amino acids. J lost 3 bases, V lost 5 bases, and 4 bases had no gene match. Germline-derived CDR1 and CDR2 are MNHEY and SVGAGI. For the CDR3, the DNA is TGTGCCAGCAGTAGCCGGGACTACTACAATGAGCAGTTCTTC. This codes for CASSSRDYYNEQFF.

This CDR3 is CASSAGLDTRPLHF. CDR3 coding DNA: TGTGCCAGCAGTGCAGGGTTGGACACGCGCCCCCTCCACTTT. The chain combines TRBV2 with TRBJ1-6, with D possibly TRBD1 on 5 matching bases. The CDR3 extends over 14 amino acids. The germline V gene encodes CDR1 SNHLY and CDR2 FYNNEI. V lost 4 bases and J lost 13, with 17 bases in between.

The CDR3 DNA reads TGTGCCACCAGCGGCGAGGGGGACTACGAGCAGTACTTC. It codes for CATSGEGDYEQYF. The rearrangement joins TRBV15 to TRBJ2-7, with D perhaps TRBD1 (6 bases). Germline CDR1 is LNHNV and CDR2 is YYDKDF (reference sequence). The germline V and J ends were trimmed by 5 bases and 3 bases, with 11 bases remaining between them. The CDR3 consists of 13 residues.

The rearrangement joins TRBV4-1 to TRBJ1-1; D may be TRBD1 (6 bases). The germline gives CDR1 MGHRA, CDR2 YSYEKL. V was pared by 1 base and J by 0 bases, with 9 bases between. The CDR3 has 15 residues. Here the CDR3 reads CASSQVWDMNTEAFF. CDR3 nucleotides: TGCGCCAGCAGCCAAGTTTGGGACATGAACACTGAAGCTTTCTTT.

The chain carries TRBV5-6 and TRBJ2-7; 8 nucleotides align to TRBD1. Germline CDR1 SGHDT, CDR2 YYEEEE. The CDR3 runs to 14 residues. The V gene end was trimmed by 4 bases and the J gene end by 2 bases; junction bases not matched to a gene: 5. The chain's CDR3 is CASSPRDRTYEQYF. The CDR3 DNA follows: TGTGCCAGCAGCCCCCGGGACAGGACCTACGAGCAGTACTTC.

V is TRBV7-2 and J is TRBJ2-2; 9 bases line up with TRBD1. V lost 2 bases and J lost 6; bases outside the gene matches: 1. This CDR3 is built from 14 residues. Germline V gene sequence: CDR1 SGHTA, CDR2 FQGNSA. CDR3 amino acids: CASSLTGGAGELFF. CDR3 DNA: TGTGCCAGCAGCTTAACAGGGGGCGCCGGGGAGCTGTTTTTT.

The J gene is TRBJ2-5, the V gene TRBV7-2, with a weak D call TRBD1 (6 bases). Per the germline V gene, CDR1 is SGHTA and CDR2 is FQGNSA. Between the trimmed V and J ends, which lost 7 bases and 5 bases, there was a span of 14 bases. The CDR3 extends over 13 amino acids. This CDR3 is CASTAGVWETQYF. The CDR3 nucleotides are TGTGCCAGCACCGCAGGGGTCTGGGAGACCCAGTACTTC.